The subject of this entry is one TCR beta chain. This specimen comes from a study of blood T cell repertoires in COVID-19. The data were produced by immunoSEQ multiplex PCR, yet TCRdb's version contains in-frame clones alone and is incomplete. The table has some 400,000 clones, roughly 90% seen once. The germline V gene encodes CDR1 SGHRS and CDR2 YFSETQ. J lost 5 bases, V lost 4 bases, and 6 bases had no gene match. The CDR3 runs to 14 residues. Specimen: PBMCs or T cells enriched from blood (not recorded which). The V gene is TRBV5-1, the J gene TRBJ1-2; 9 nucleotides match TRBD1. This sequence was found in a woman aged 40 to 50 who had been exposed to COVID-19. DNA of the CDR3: TGCGCCAGCAGCCTGGGGACAGGGCAATATGGCTACACCTTC. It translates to CASSLGTGQYGYTF.